This T cell receptor (beta chain) was retrieved from a study of glioma-infiltrating T cells. Amplification of TCR alpha and beta CDR3 regions from RNA used iRepertoire nested multiplex PCR. Tissue mRNA or PBMC total RNA, about 90-400 ng, went into one-step reverse transcription and amplification. Via MiXCR, TCRdb re-called the multiplex PCR reads, giving one row per CDR3 protein. This sample has over 90,000 distinct CDR3 sequences, with 29% found just once. The table lists this clonotype with many counts. The source material was glioma tissue, nonneoplastic brain tissue, or PBMCs (not recorded which). The sequence was obtained from a human donor with low-grade glioma or glioblastoma, undergoing nonglioma brain surgery, or in good health (not recorded which).

CDR3 coding DNA: TGTGCCAGCAGCTTAGTCCACAGGGGTGGCACTGAAGCTTTCTTT. Protein: CASSLVHRGGTEAFF. The chain has TRBV11-1 and TRBJ1-1, with TRBD1 matching 7 bases. The V gene end was trimmed by 1 base and the J gene end by 4 bases; junction bases not matched to a gene: 6. The CDR3 runs to 15 residues. Germline V gene lookup returns CDR1 SGHAT and CDR2 FQDESV (reference sequence).